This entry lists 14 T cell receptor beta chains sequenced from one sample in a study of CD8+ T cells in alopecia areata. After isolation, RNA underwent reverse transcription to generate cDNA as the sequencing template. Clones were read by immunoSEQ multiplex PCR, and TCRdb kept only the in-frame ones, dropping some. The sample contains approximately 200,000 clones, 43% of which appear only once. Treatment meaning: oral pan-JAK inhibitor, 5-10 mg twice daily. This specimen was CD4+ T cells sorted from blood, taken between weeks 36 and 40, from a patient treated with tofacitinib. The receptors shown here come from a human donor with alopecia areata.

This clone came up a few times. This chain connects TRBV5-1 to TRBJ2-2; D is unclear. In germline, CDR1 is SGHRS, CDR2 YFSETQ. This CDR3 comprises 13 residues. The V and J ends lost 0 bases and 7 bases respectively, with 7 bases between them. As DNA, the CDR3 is TGCGCCAGCAGCTTGGAGGGTCACGGGGAGCTGTTTTTT. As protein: CASSLEGHGELFF. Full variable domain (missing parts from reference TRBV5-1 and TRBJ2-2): KAGVTQTPRYLIKTRGQQVTLSCSPISGHRSVSWYQQTPGQGLQFLFEYFSETQRNKGNFPGRFSGRQFSNSRSEMNVSTLELGDSALYLCASSLEGHGELFFGEGSRLTVL.

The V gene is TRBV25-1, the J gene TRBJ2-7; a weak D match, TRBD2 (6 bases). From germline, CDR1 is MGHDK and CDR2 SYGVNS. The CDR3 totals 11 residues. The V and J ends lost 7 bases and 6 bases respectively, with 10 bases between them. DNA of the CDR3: TGTGCCAGCACGATAGCGGCCGAGCAGTACTTC. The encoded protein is CASTIAAEQYF.

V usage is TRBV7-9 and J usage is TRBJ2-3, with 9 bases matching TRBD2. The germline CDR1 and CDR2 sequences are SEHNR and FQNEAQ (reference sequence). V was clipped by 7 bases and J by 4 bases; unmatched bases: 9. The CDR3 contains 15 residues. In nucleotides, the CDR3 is TGTGCCAGCACCACTAGCGGGTCCCCAGCAGATACGCAGTATTTT. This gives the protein CASTTSGSPADTQYF.

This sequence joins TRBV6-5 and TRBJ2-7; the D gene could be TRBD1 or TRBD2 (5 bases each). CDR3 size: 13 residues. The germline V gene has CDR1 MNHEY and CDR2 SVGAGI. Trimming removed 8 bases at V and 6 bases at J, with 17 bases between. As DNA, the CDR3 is TGTGCCAGCTCGGGGCAGACTTTCGCCGAGCAGTACTTC. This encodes CASSGQTFAEQYF.

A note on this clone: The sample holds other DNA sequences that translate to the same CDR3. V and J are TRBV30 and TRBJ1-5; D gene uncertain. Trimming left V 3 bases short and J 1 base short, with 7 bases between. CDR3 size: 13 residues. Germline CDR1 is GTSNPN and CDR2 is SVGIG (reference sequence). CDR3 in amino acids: CAWSAGSNQPQHF. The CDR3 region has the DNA TGTGCCTGGAGCGCTGGGAGCAATCAGCCCCAGCATTTT. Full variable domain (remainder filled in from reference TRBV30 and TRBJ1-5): SQTIHQWPATLVQPVGSPLSLECTVEGTSNPNLYWYRQAAGRGLQLLFYSVGIGQISSEVPQNLSASRPQDRQFILSSKKLLLSDSGFYLCAWSAGSNQPQHFGDGTRLSIL.

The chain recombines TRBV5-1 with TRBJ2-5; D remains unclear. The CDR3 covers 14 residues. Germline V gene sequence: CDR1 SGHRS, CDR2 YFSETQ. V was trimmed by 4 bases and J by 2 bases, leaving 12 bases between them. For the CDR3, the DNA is TGCGCCAGCAGCGAGCCGGGTGGTCAAGAGACCCAGTACTTC. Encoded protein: CASSEPGGQETQYF.

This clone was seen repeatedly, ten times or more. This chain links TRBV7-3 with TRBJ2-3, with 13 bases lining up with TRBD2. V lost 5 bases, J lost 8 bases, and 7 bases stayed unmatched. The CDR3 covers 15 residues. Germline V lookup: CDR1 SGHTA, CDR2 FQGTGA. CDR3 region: CASSPRLAGGSTQYF. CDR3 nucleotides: TGTGCCAGCAGCCCACGACTAGCGGGAGGTAGTACGCAGTATTTT.

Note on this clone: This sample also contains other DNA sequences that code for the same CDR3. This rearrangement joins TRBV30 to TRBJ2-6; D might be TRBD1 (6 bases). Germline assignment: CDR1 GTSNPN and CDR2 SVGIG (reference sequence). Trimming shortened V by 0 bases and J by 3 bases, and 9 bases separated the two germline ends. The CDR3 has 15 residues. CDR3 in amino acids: CAWSVGGSGANVLTF. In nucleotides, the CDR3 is TGTGCCTGGAGTGTAGGGGGTAGTGGGGCCAACGTCCTGACTTTC.

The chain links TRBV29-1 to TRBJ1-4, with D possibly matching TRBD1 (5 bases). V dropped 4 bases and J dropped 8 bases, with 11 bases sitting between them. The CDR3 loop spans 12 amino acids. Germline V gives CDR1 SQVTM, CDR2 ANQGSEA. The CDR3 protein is CSVGGRGEKLFF. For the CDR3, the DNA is TGCAGCGTTGGGGGACGCGGGGAAAAACTGTTTTTT.

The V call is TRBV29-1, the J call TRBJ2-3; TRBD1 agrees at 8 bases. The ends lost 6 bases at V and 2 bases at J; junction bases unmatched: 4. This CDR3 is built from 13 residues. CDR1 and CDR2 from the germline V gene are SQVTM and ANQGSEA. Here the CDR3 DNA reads TGCAGCGTGAAGACAGGGGCCACAGATACGCAGTATTTT. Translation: CSVKTGATDTQYF.

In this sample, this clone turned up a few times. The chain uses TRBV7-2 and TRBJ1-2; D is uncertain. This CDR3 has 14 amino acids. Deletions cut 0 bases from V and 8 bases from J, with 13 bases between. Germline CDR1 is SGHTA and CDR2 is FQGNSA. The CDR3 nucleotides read TGTGCCAGCAGCTTAGCGGGTGGAAATGAAGGCTACACCTTC. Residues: CASSLAGGNEGYTF.

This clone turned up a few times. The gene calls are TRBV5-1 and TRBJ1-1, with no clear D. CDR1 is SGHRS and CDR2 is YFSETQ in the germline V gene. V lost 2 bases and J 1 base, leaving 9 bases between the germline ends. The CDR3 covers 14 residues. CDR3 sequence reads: CASSFGVGNTEAFF. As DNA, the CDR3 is TGCGCCAGCAGCTTCGGGGTTGGGAACACTGAAGCTTTCTTT.

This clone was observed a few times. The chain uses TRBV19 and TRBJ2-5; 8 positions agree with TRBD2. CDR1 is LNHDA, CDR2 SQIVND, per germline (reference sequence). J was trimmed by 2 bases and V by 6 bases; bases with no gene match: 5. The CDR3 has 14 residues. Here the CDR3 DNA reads TGTGCCAGTAGAGGAGCGGGGGCACAAGAGACCCAGTACTTC. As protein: CASRGAGAQETQYF.

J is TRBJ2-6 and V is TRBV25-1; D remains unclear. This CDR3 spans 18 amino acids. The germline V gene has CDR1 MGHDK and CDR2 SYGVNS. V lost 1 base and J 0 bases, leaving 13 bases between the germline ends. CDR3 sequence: CASSESSGGSSGANVLTF. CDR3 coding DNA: TGTGCCAGCAGTGAATCCTCAGGCGGCTCCTCTGGGGCCAACGTCCTGACTTTC.